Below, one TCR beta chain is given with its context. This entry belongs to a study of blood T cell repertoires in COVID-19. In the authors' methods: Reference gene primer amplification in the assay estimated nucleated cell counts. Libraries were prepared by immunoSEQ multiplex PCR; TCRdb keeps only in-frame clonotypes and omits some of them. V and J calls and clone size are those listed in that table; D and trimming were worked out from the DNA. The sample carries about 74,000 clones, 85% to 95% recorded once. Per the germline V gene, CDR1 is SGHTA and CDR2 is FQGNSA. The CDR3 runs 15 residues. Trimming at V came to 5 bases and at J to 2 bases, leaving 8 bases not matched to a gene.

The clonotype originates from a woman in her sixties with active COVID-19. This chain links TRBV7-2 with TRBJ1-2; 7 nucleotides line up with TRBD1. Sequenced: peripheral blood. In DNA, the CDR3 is TGTGCCAGCAGCCCCACTGGCAGGGGGAACTATGGCTACACCTTC. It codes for CASSPTGRGNYGYTF. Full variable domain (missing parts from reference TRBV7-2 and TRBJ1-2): GAGVSQSPSNKVTEKGKDVELRCDPISGHTALYWYRQSLGQGLEFLIYFQGNSAPDKSGLPSDRFSAERTGGSVSTLTIQRTQQEDSAVYLCASSPTGRGNYGYTFGSGTRLTVV.